A selection of T cell receptor beta chains follows, all from one sample in a study of cytomegalovirus exposure and HLA in healthy donors. Here immunoSEQ multiplex PCR was the method, and the copy in TCRdb shows in-frame clones only, minus some. Of around 250,000 clones in the sample, almost 90% were seen once. Specimen: PBMCs. These receptor sequences come from a woman aged 18-29 years in good health and CMV-seronegative. Both conserved end residues are trimmed from each CDR3.

V gene,J gene,CDR3 protein
TRBV6-4,TRBJ1-2,ASSDGQGRGYT
TRBV27,TRBJ2-3,ASSFVAGSPYTQY
TRBV14,TRBJ1-4,ASSQRPGGGEKLF
TRBV25-1,TRBJ1-2,ASSTGNYGYT
TRBV4-1,TRBJ1-3,ASSPRVFSGNTIY
TRBV6-5,TRBJ1-3,ASSQDTFSGNTIY
TRBV7-9,TRBJ2-3,ASSFSSGSTDTQY
TRBV27,TRBJ2-1,ASSPLRLAGGPDNEQF
TRBV30,TRBJ1-2,AWRTGLLLNYGYT
TRBV29-1,TRBJ1-3,SVVARQSSGNTIY
TRBV5-6,TRBJ1-2,ASSLWARPTNYGYT
TRBV28,TRBJ2-5,ASRHGLAGRTRETQY
TRBV6-1,TRBJ1-2,ASTGQAGHRYGYT
TRBV6-5,TRBJ1-6,ASSSPDSWNSPLH
TRBV5-1,TRBJ1-5,ASSLAPTGNGNQPQH
TRBV27,TRBJ1-6,ASSPGQGANSPLH
TRBV19,TRBJ1-5,ASSRQGDLGNQPQH
TRBV5-4,TRBJ1-2,ASSLGENYGYT
TRBV4-1,TRBJ1-1,ASSLRGVTEAF
TRBV20-1,TRBJ2-3,SATPPDTQY
TRBV5-6,TRBJ1-1,ASSLLRTEAF
TRBV4-3,TRBJ2-7,ASSHGAGDGEQY
TRBV7-8,TRBJ2-2,ASSFRSSVVNTGELF
TRBV9,TRBJ2-2,ASSVALRGGTGELF
TRBV27,TRBJ2-7,ASSLVGSSYEQY
TRBV18,TRBJ2-6,ASSPRVSGTGGFGANVLT
TRBV6-5,TRBJ2-5,ASTIGGALETQY
TRBV7-9,TRBJ1-1,ASSGYRGFGTEAF
TRBV4-3,TRBJ1-5,ASSQDRAEPQH
TRBV6-1,TRBJ1-2,ASSEVGTGGTWT
TRBV6-5,TRBJ2-3,ASSYGGATDTQY
TRBV6-5,TRBJ1-1,ASSRTGNTEAF
TRBV9,TRBJ2-5,ASSQRLAHQETQY
TRBV7-9,TRBJ2-2,ASSFPGQGSTGELF
TRBV9,TRBJ2-2,ASSVWPENTGELF
TRBV6-6,TRBJ2-3,ASSYKEVAGADTQY
TRBV28,TRBJ1-3,ASTSGGNTIY
TRBV27,TRBJ2-2,ASSLGWGRPPNTGELF
TRBV5-6,TRBJ2-7,ASSFGHYEQY
TRBV28,TRBJ1-6,ASSGGNSPLH
TRBV19,TRBJ1-2,ASTGNLDYGYT